This T cell receptor (beta chain) was profiled in a study of beta chain features in type 1 diabetes. Points from the study as a whole: There were fewer insertions and more deletions at the VDJ junctions of type 1 diabetes patients. A definitive answer on HLA type influencing TCRB rearrangement was not reached here. All four CD4+ subsets of Type 1 diabetes patients contained TCRB CDR3s that were moderately but significantly shorter. Among patients, naive, central memory and Treg TCRB repertoires appeared more similar than among healthy donors.

The authors obtained over 95% purity in all sorted populations. Concerning this clone itself: Its specificity is not known.

The length of the CDR3 is 12 residues. The germline V gene encodes CDR1 LNHDA and CDR2 SQIVND (reference sequence). V was shortened by 10 bases and J by 3 bases, with 10 bases between the two germline ends. Reverse transcription of all isolated RNA meant that expressed TCRB transcripts were sequenced. TCRdb's copy holds only in-frame clones and misses some; the assay was immunoSEQ multiplex PCR. The sample records tens of thousands of clones, about 52% being singletons. The TCR sequence derives from a man younger than 40 with type 1 diabetes. The chain has TRBV19 and TRBJ1-5, with TRBD1 as a possible D gene (6 bases). Sequences were obtained from stem cell memory CD4+ T cells from blood. The CDR3 DNA is TGTGCCACCAGGACAGTCAATCAGCCCCAGCATTTT. Encoded protein: CATRTVNQPQHF.